This T cell receptor (beta chain) was captured in a study of OX40 agonist ivuxolimab in advanced cancers. Overall study: It was ivuxolimab, an agonistic anti-OX40 (CD134) antibody, that patients were treated with. At doses from 0.01 to 10 mg/kg, patients were given intravenous ivuxolimab every 2 weeks. Regarding the study as a whole: At doses 0.1 to 3.0 mg/kg, CD4+ and CD8+ clones expanded. Also showing low normalized T-cell clonal expansion were some of the nonresponders.

Of note for this clone: The antigen is undetermined.

The data were produced by immunoSEQ multiplex PCR, yet TCRdb's version contains in-frame clones alone and is incomplete. The sample holds about 59,000 clones, around 85% seen once. V was pared by 8 bases and J by 4 bases, with 11 bases of the junction left unmatched. The CDR3 loop spans 15 amino acids. Germline V gene sequence: CDR1 MNHEY, CDR2 SMNVEV (reference sequence). The specimen comprised CD4+ or CD8+ T cells sorted from blood, sampled in a trial of the OX40 agonist ivuxolimab. The chain combines TRBV27 with TRBJ2-5; the match to TRBD2 covers 9 bases. The receptor was isolated from an adult with an advanced solid tumor such as melanoma, head and neck, liver or kidney cancer. CDR3 nucleotide sequence: TGTGCCAGCGGGGGACTCGCGGGAGGGCGAGAGACCCAGTACTTC. Amino acid sequence: CASGGLAGGRETQYF.